The source of this T cell receptor (beta chain) is a study of T cell responses to AZD1222 COVID-19 vaccine. Findings and limits, study-wide: Of the AZD1222 recipients, only 5 or 6 were seropositive at baseline. Nearly half of spike-specific TCRs reportedly target variant regions that are unmutated in the B.1.351 and B.1.1.7 variants. A mostly white British donor set with more females was recruited, and clonal diversity was possibly underestimated.

Second-dose recipients at about 4 or about 12 weeks were treated as one pooled group. A word on this clone: Its cognate antigen is unknown.

Clones were sequenced by immunoSEQ multiplex PCR, and TCRdb holds only the in-frame ones, with some missing. The data contain over 85,000 clones, roughly 90% of them singletons. The TCR sequence derives from an adult who received the AZD1222 COVID-19 vaccine. The sequences come from peripheral blood, collected 28 days after the second AZD1222 dose.

The CDR3 here is CASSVTGAGTGELFF. The CDR3 DNA reads as TGTGCCAGCAGTGTGACAGGGGCCGGCACCGGGGAGCTGTTTTTT. The chain links TRBV2 to TRBJ2-2; 8 bases are a match to TRBD1. In germline, CDR1 is SNHLY, CDR2 FYNNEI. The CDR3 extends over 15 amino acids. Trimming took 4 bases from V and 4 from J; bases not matched to a gene: 5.